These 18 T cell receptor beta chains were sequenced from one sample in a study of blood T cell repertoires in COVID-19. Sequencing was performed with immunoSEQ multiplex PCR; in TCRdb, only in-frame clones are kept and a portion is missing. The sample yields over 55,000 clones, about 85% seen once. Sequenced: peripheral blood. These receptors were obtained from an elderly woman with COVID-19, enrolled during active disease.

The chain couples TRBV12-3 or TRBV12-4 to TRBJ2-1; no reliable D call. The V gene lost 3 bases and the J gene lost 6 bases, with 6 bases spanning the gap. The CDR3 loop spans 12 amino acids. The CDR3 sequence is CASSFRGNEQFF. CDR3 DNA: TGTGCCAGCAGTTTCCGCGGCAATGAGCAGTTCTTC.

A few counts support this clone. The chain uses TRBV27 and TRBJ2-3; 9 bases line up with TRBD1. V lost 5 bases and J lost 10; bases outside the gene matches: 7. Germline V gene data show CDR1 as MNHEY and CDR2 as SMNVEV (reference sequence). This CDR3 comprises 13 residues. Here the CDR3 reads CASSGTRTGAQYF. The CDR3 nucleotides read TGTGCCAGCAGTGGCACTAGGACAGGGGCGCAGTATTTT.

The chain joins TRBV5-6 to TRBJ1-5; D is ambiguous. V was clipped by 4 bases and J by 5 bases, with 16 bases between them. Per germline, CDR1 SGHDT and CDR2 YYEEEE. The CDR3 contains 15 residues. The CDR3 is CASSVRGSDHQPQHF. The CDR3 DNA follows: TGTGCCAGCAGCGTGAGAGGCTCAGACCATCAGCCCCAGCATTTT.

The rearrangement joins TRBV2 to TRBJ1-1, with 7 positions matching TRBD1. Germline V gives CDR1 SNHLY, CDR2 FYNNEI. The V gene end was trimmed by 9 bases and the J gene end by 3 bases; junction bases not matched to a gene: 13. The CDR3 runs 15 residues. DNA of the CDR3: TGTGCCAGTCTACCGACAGGGTTAAGGCACACTGAAGCTTTCTTT. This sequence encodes CASLPTGLRHTEAFF.

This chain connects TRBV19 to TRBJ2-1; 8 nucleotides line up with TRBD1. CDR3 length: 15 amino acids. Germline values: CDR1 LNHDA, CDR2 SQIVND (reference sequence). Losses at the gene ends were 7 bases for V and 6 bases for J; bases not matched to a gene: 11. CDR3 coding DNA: TGTGCCAGTAAGCAGCCAGGGGGCGCAGTCAATGAGCAGTTCTTC. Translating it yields CASKQPGGAVNEQFF.

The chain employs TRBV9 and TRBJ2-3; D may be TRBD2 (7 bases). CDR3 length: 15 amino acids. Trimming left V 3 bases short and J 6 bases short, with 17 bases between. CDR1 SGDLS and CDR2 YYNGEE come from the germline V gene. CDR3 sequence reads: CASSAVGGQRDTQYF. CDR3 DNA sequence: TGTGCCAGCAGCGCCGTCGGGGGGCAGCGTGATACGCAGTATTTT.

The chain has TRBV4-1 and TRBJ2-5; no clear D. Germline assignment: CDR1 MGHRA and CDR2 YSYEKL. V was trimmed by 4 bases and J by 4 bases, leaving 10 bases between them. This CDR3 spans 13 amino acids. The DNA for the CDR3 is TGCGCCAGCAGCCTATCCCCCGGAGAGACCCAGTACTTC. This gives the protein CASSLSPGETQYF.

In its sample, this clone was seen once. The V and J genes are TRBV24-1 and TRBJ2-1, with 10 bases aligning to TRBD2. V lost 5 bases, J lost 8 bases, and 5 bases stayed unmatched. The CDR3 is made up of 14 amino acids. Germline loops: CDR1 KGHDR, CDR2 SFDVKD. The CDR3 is CATSVSGGHHEQFF. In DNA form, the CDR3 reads TGTGCCACCAGTGTTAGCGGGGGGCATCATGAGCAGTTCTTC.

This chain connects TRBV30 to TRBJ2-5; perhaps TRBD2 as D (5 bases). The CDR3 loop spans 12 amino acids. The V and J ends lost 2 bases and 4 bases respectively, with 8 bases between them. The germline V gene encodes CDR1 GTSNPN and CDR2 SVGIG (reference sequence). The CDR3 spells CAWSPSRETQYF. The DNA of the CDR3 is TGTGCCTGGAGTCCTAGCAGAGAGACCCAGTACTTC.

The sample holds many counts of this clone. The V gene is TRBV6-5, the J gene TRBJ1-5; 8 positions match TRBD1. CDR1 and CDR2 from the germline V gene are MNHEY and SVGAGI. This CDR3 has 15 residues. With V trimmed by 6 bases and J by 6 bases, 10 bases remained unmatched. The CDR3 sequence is CASRGMGRGRQPQHF. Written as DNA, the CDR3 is TGTGCCAGCAGGGGAATGGGCAGGGGGCGTCAGCCCCAGCATTTT.

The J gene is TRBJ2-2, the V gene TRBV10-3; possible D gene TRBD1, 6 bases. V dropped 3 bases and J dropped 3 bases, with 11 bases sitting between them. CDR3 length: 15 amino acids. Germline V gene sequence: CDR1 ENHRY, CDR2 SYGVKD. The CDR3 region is CAISDPGTYTGELFF. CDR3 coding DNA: TGTGCCATCAGTGACCCCGGGACATACACCGGGGAGCTGTTTTTT.

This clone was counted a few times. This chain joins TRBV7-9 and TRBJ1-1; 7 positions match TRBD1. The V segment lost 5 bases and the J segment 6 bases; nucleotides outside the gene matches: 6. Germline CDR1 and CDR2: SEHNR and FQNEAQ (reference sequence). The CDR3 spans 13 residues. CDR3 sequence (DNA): TGTGCCAGCAGCGGACAGGATCCCCCTGAAGCTTTCTTT. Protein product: CASSGQDPPEAFF.

CDR3 loop: CASSIDRVGQPQHF. In DNA, the CDR3 is TGTGCCAGTAGTATAGACAGGGTTGGTCAGCCCCAGCATTTT. V usage is TRBV19 and J usage is TRBJ1-5; possibly TRBD1 for D (5 bases). The CDR3 spans 14 residues. Germline V gene lookup returns CDR1 LNHDA and CDR2 SQIVND (reference sequence). V was cut by 0 bases and J by 6 bases, with 9 bases left in between.

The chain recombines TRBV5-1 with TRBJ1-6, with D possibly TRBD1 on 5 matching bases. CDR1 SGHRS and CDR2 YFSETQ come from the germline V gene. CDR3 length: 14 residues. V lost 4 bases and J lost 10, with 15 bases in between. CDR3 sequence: CASSPGRDSSPLHF. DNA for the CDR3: TGCGCCAGCAGCCCGGGACGGGACTCATCACCCCTCCACTTT.

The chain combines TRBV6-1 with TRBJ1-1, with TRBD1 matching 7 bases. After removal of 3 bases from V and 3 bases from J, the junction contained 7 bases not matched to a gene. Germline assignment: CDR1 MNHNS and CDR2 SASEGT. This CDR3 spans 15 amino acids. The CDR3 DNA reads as TGTGCCAGCAGTGACAGGGGGTTATCGTACACTGAAGCTTTCTTT. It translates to CASSDRGLSYTEAFF.

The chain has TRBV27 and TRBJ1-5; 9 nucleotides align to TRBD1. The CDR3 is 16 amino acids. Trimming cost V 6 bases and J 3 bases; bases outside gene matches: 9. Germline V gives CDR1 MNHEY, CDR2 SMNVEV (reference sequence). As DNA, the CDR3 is TGTGCCAGCAGAAAAACAGGGGGCGCTTACAATCAGCCCCAGCATTTT. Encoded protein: CASRKTGGAYNQPQHF.

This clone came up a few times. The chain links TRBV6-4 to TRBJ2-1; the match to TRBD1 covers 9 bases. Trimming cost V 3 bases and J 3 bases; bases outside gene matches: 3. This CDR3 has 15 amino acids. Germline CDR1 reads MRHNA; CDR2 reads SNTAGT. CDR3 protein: CASSEQGAGYNEQFF. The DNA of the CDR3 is TGTGCCAGCAGTGAACAGGGGGCCGGCTACAATGAGCAGTTCTTC.

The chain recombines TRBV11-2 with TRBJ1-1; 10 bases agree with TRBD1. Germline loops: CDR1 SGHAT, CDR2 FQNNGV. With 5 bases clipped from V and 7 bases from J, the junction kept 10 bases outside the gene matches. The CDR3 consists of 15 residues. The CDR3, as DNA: TGTGCCAGCAGCCTCCGGGACAGGGGATCTGGTGAAGCTTTCTTT. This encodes CASSLRDRGSGEAFF.